Listed below are T cell receptor beta chains from one sample, sequenced in a study of blood T cell repertoires in COVID-19. Here immunoSEQ multiplex PCR was the method, and the copy in TCRdb shows in-frame clones only, minus some. The repertoire holds about 340,000 clones, with 65% to 85% as singletons. Material for sequencing was peripheral blood. The receptor set was obtained from a man aged 25-45 years with active or convalescent COVID-19. CDR3s include the opening cysteine and the closing phenylalanine or tryptophan. Fields, in order: V gene, CDR3 length, D gene, J gene, clone size, CDR3 DNA, CDR3 protein. The D gene is left open where the match is weak. Expanded clones are given a class, and other clones once, few, many or no size at all.

TRBV5-1	15	NA	TRBJ2-7	NA	TGCGCCAGCAGCTTGCGCTGGACAGCGCCCTACGAGCAGTACTTC	CASSLRWTAPYEQYF
TRBV6-5	14	NA	TRBJ1-1	NA	TGTGCCAGCGGATTTACAGGGTCAGTCGCTGAAGCTTTCTTT	CASGFTGSVAEAFF
TRBV5-1	15	NA	TRBJ1-4	few	TGCGCCAGCAGCTTCTTCGGAGCAACTAATGAAAAACTGTTTTTT	CASSFFGATNEKLFF
TRBV5-4	15	TRBD2	TRBJ2-5	NA	TGTGCCAGCAGCCGGACTAGCGGGGCACAAGAGACCCAGTACTTC	CASSRTSGAQETQYF
TRBV18	14	TRBD1	TRBJ1-1	NA	TGTGCCAGCTCAACCCGGACAGGGGGCACTGAAGCTTTCTTT	CASSTRTGGTEAFF
TRBV6-2/TRBV6-3	17	TRBD2	TRBJ2-1	NA	TGTGCCAGCAGTTACCGACTAGCGGGGGGGCCCTACAATGAGCAGTTCTTC	CASSYRLAGGPYNEQFF
TRBV19	15	NA	TRBJ1-4	NA	TGTGCCAGTAGTCCAGGCACCGCAACTAATGAAAAACTGTTTTTT	CASSPGTATNEKLFF
TRBV4-3	13	NA	TRBJ2-7	NA	TGCGCCAGCAGCCAAGCCCCCGGGAACGAGCAGTACTTC	CASSQAPGNEQYF
TRBV2	16	NA	TRBJ1-2	NA	TGTGCCAGCAGCTGGAACGGAGGCAGGGGAAGCGATGGCTACACCTTC	CASSWNGGRGSDGYTF
TRBV27	15	TRBD1	TRBJ1-1	few	TGTGCCAGCAGCATCCAGGGGGTAATGGGCACTGAAGCTTTCTTT	CASSIQGVMGTEAFF
TRBV11-3	13	NA	TRBJ1-2	NA	TGTGCCAGCAGCTTAGGGCGGGGAGGAGGCTACACCTTC	CASSLGRGGGYTF
TRBV4-1	15	NA	TRBJ2-5	NA	TGCGCCAGCAGCCAAGGACTAGGAAATCAAGAGACCCAGTACTTC	CASSQGLGNQETQYF
TRBV6-5	14	NA	TRBJ2-2	few	TGTGCCAGCAGCGGGGATCAGGGGACCGGGGAGCTGTTTTTT	CASSGDQGTGELFF
TRBV18	14	NA	TRBJ1-5	NA	TGTGCCAGCTCACCGGGGCCCTCCAATCAGCCCCAGCATTTT	CASSPGPSNQPQHF
TRBV5-6	12	NA	TRBJ1-1	NA	TGTGCCAGCAGCTTGCAAGGGGAAAAAGCTTTCTTT	CASSLQGEKAFF
TRBV2	13	NA	TRBJ1-4	NA	TGTGCCAGTAGGGGCCGTTCAGGGGAAAAACTGTTTTTT	CASRGRSGEKLFF
TRBV29-1	11	NA	TRBJ1-2	NA	TGCAGCGTTGACTGGGGGGAAGGCTACACCTTC	CSVDWGEGYTF
TRBV4-3	17	NA	TRBJ1-6	NA	TGCGCCAGCAGCCAAGATGTTGCACCTAGGGGGAATTCACCCCTCCACTTT	CASSQDVAPRGNSPLHF
TRBV27	17	NA	TRBJ1-6	NA	TGTGCCAGCAGTTTATTCCAGGGTATCACCTATAATTCACCCCTCCACTTT	CASSLFQGITYNSPLHF
TRBV30	15	NA	TRBJ1-2	NA	TGTGCCTGGAGTAGGCAGACACCGGTAAACTATGGCTACACCTTC	CAWSRQTPVNYGYTF
TRBV9	14	TRBD2	TRBJ2-3	few	TGTGCCAGCAGCGCCCTAGCGGACACAGATACGCAGTATTTT	CASSALADTDTQYF
TRBV2	15	TRBD1	TRBJ2-7	NA	TGTGCCAGCACCAACCGGGACAGGGGCTCCTACGAGCAGTACTTC	CASTNRDRGSYEQYF
TRBV7-2	16	TRBD1	TRBJ2-2	NA	TGTGCCAGCAGCTTAGTAGGGGGCGCAAACACCGGGGAGCTGTTTTTT	CASSLVGGANTGELFF